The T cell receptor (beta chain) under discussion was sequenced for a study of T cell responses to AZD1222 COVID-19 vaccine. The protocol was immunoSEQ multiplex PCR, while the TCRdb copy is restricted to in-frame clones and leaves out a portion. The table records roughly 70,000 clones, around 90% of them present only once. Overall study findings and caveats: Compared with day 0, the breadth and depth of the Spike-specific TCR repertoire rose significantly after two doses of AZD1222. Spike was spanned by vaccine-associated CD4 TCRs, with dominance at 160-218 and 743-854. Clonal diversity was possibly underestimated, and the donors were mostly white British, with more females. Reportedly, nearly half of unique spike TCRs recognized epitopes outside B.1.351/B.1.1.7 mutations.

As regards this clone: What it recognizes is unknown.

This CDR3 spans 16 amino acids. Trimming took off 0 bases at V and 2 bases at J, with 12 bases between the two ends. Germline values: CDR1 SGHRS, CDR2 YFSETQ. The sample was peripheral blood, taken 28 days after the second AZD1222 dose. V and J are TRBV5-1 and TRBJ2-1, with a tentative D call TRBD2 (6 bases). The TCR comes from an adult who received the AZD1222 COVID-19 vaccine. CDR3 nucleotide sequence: TGCGCCAGCAGCTTGGCAAGCGGGCCGCCCTACAATGAGCAGTTCTTC. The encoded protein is CASSLASGPPYNEQFF.